The 14 T cell receptor beta chains presented below share a single source sample, sequenced in a study of T cell responses to AZD1222 COVID-19 vaccine. Using immunoSEQ multiplex PCR, the repertoire was profiled, and TCRdb retains in-frame clones only, with some absent. This sample has some 80,000 clones, with about 83% found just once. This material consisted of peripheral blood, taken 28 days after the second dose of the MenACWY control vaccine. These receptors were collected from an adult who received the MenACWY meningococcal vaccine as a control.

This clone was observed once. This chain joins TRBV28 and TRBJ2-1; 8 nucleotides match TRBD2. The J segment lost 5 bases and the V segment lost 8 bases, leaving 8 bases of the junction unmatched. Per germline, CDR1 MDHEN and CDR2 SYDVKM. CDR3 length: 14 amino acids. CDR3 amino acids: CASRKLAENNEQFF. CDR3 bases: TGTGCCAGCCGGAAACTAGCGGAAAACAATGAGCAGTTCTTC.

The rearrangement links TRBV2 to TRBJ2-1; the D gene could be TRBD1 or TRBD2 (5 bases each). The CDR3 covers 13 residues. V lost 1 base to trimming and J lost 4 bases, with 5 bases between them. CDR1 and CDR2 from the germline V gene are SNHLY and FYNNEI. The CDR3, as DNA: TGTGCCAGCAGTGAAGGGGGGTACAATGAGCAGTTCTTC. It translates to CASSEGGYNEQFF.

The V call is TRBV29-1, the J call TRBJ2-3, with 12 bases identical to TRBD2. V lost 1 base and J lost 8; bases outside the gene matches: 10. CDR3 length equals 16 residues. Germline V gives CDR1 SQVTM, CDR2 ANQGSEA. CDR3 bases: TGCAGCGTTGAAGGCCATCGACTAGCGGGAGAGTCTACGCAGTATTTT. Protein sequence: CSVEGHRLAGESTQYF.

The chain employs TRBV19 and TRBJ1-2, with no clear D. Between the trimmed V and J ends, which lost 3 bases and 10 bases, there was a span of 12 bases. Germline V gives CDR1 LNHDA, CDR2 SQIVND (reference sequence). The CDR3 totals 12 residues. In DNA, the CDR3 is TGTGCCAGTAGTATTTCTAATTTGGACTACACCTTC. Its translation: CASSISNLDYTF.

This clone was seen at least ten times. This chain links TRBV9 with TRBJ2-1; TRBD1 or TRBD2 may be the D gene (5 bases each). Per germline, CDR1 SGDLS and CDR2 YYNGEE. Trimming left V 2 bases short and J 6 bases short, with 15 bases between. The CDR3 totals 15 residues. The CDR3: CASSVEALRGNEQFF. The DNA of the CDR3 is TGTGCCAGCAGCGTCGAGGCGCTGAGGGGCAATGAGCAGTTCTTC.

The chain couples TRBV11-2 to TRBJ2-5; weak D call: TRBD2 (6 bases). CDR1 is SGHAT, CDR2 FQNNGV, per germline. The CDR3 spans 14 residues. V was shortened by 8 bases and J by 3 bases, with 16 bases between the two germline ends. CDR3 nucleotides: TGTGCCAGCGGGAGGAGAGGGGAGGAAGAGACCCAGTACTTC. Protein product: CASGRRGEEETQYF.

V gene TRBV5-1 combines with J gene TRBJ1-1; a possible D gene is TRBD1 (5 bases). In germline, CDR1 is SGHRS, CDR2 YFSETQ. V was cut by 3 bases and J by 4 bases, with 19 bases left in between. There are 16 residues in the CDR3. In DNA, the CDR3 is TGCGCCAGCAGCTCCCTCCCTGCGGGGCTCGGCACTGAAGCTTTCTTT. As protein: CASSSLPAGLGTEAFF.

The gene calls are TRBV5-1 and TRBJ2-7, with 11 bases fitting TRBD2. Trimming at V came to 3 bases and at J to 5 bases, leaving 13 bases not matched to a gene. This CDR3 has 17 residues. Germline CDR1 SGHRS, CDR2 YFSETQ. The CDR3 DNA sequence: TGCGCCAGCAGCTCGGGTCTTACTAGCGGGAGTGTCCACGAGCAGTACTTC. Its protein product is CASSSGLTSGSVHEQYF.

The V call is TRBV5-1, the J call TRBJ1-1; tentatively, D is TRBD1 (6 bases). The V gene lost 3 bases and the J gene lost 1 base, with 10 bases spanning the gap. The germline gives CDR1 SGHRS, CDR2 YFSETQ. The CDR3 is 14 residues long. CDR3 amino acids: CASSSGQPNTEAFF. In DNA form, the CDR3 reads TGCGCCAGCAGCTCAGGACAGCCGAACACTGAAGCTTTCTTT. Complete variable domain (other parts from reference TRBV5-1 and TRBJ1-1): KAGVTQTPRYLIKTRGQQVTLSCSPISGHRSVSWYQQTPGQGLQFLFEYFSETQRNKGNFPGRFSGRQFSNSRSEMNVSTLELGDSALYLCASSSGQPNTEAFFGQGTRLTVV.

The chain employs TRBV5-4 and TRBJ1-2; no definite D call. The CDR3 has 13 residues. The V and J ends lost 0 bases and 9 bases respectively, with 12 bases between them. Germline V lookup: CDR1 SGHNT, CDR2 YYREEE (reference sequence). The CDR3: CASSLVGGSSYTF. CDR3 coding DNA: TGTGCCAGCAGCTTGGTGGGAGGGTCGAGCTACACCTTC. The variable domain in full, with the rest retrieved from reference TRBV5-4 and TRBJ1-2, is ETGVTQSPTHLIKTRGQQVTLRCSSQSGHNTVSWYQQALGQGPQFIFQYYREEENGRGNFPPRFSGLQFPNYSSELNVNALELDDSALYLCASSLVGGSSYTFGSGTRLTVV.

The chain carries TRBV4-2 and TRBJ2-1; 10 bases are a match to TRBD2. The junction had 10 bases not matched to a gene; V was cut back by 8 bases and J by 3 bases. This CDR3 has 16 residues. The germline V gene encodes CDR1 LGHNA and CDR2 YNFKEQ. CDR3 sequence: CASSRGGLADYNEQFF. Here the CDR3 DNA reads TGTGCCAGCTCTCGGGGAGGACTAGCGGACTACAATGAGCAGTTCTTC.

This clone was recorded a few times. The V call is TRBV13, the J call TRBJ1-5, with D maybe TRBD1 (5 bases). The V end lost 0 bases, the J end lost 5 bases, and 5 bases lay between the germline ends. CDR1 and CDR2 (germline): PRHDT, FYEKMQ (reference sequence). CDR3 size: 13 residues. CDR3 sequence (DNA): TGTGCCAGCAGCTTAGGCAGGGATCAGCCCCAGCATTTT. This sequence encodes CASSLGRDQPQHF.

This clone was seen once. The chain uses TRBV19 and TRBJ2-1; 11 nucleotides match TRBD2. This CDR3 spans 14 amino acids. The V gene end was trimmed by 6 bases and the J gene end by 3 bases; junction bases not matched to a gene: 1. Germline V gives CDR1 LNHDA, CDR2 SQIVND (reference sequence). The CDR3 bases are TGTGCCAGTAGGGGGACTAGCGGCTACAATGAGCAGTTCTTC. Translated: CASRGTSGYNEQFF.

J is TRBJ2-5 and V is TRBV5-1; 7 bases are a match to TRBD2. V trimming: 2 bases; J trimming: 5 bases; junction bases outside the gene matches: 12. Germline V gene data show CDR1 as SGHRS and CDR2 as YFSETQ. CDR3 length equals 16 residues. The CDR3 is CASSLFRGSARETQYF. The CDR3 DNA follows: TGCGCCAGCAGCTTATTCCGCGGGAGTGCTCGCGAGACCCAGTACTTC.